The TCR beta chain described here comes from a study of blood T cell repertoires in COVID-19. The repertoire was sequenced with immunoSEQ multiplex PCR; TCRdb's copy has only in-frame clones and lacks some. The data show 200,000 to 250,000 clones, about 88% seen once. The sequencing sample was made of peripheral blood. This receptor was taken from a woman aged 55-70 years with acute or convalescent COVID-19.

CDR3 DNA sequence: TGTGCTAGTGGTTCGACTATGACTAGCGGGGGCAATGAGCAGTTCTTC. Encoded protein: CASGSTMTSGGNEQFF. The rearrangement joins TRBV12-5 to TRBJ2-1, with 12 bases identical to TRBD2. This CDR3 comprises 16 residues. From germline, CDR1 is LGHNT and CDR2 FRNRAP. V shed 4 bases, J shed 6 bases, and the junction held 7 bases outside the gene matches.